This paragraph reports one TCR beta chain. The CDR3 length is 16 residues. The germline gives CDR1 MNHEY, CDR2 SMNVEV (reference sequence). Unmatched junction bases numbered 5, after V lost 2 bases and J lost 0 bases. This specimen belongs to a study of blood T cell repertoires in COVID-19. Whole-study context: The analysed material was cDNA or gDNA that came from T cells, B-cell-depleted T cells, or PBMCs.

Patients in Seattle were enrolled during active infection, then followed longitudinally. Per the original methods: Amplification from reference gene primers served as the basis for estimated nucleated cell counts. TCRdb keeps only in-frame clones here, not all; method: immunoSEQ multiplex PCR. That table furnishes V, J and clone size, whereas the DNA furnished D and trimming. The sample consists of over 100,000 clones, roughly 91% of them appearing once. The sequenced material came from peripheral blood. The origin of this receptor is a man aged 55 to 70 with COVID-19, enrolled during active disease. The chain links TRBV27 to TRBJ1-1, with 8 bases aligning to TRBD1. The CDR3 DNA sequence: TGTGCCAGCAGTTTACTAGGGACAGGAATGAACACTGAAGCTTTCTTT. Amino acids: CASSLLGTGMNTEAFF.